This TCR beta chain was identified during a study of shared clonotypes between healthy human individuals. Study-wide points: Naive subsets generally had larger estimated richness than memory subsets. Clonotype sharing among donors likely depends on sequencing depth.

The data were produced by immunoSEQ multiplex PCR, yet TCRdb's version contains in-frame clones alone and is incomplete. The top ten hold under 2% of the sample, which has hundreds of thousands of clones, 55% to 85% seen once. Every one of the donors was a Caucasian adult that lived in Nashville, Tennessee. The CDR3 covers 14 residues. Between the trimmed V and J ends, which lost 5 bases and 10 bases, there was a span of 19 bases. Germline lookup yields CDR1 SGHTA and CDR2 FQGTGA. Details on this clone: Its antigen remains unknown.

Sequenced: memory CD4+ T cells sorted from blood. Subset meaning: CD45RA-negative fraction. This TCR was recovered from a woman in her twenties or thirties in good health. The chain has TRBV7-3 and TRBJ2-3; D is possibly TRBD1 or TRBD2 (5 bases each). The CDR3 nucleotides are TGTGCCAGCAGCCCAGGGCCGGGGCGGCAAGCGCAGTATTTT. This encodes CASSPGPGRQAQYF. The full variable domain, its missing parts supplied by reference TRBV7-3 and TRBJ2-3, is GAGVSQTPSNKVTEKGKYVELRCDPISGHTALYWYRQSLGQGPEFLIYFQGTGAADDSGLPNDRFFAVRPEGSVSTLKIQRTERGDSAVYLCASSPGPGRQAQYFGPGTRLTVL.